The clone carrying this T cell receptor (beta chain) showed up just a few times. The data are from a study of blood T cell repertoires in COVID-19. Whole-study context: The cDNA or gDNA used as material had been derived from T cells, B-cell-depleted T cells, or PBMCs.

Deletions cut 4 bases from V and 5 bases from J, with 16 bases between. The CDR3 is 16 amino acids. Germline V gene lookup returns CDR1 SGDLS and CDR2 YYNGEE. Sequencing was performed with immunoSEQ multiplex PCR; in TCRdb, only in-frame clones are kept and a portion is missing. The sample lists approximately 220,000 clones, roughly 80% occurring once. This chain joins TRBV9 and TRBJ1-6; tentative D call: TRBD1 (6 bases). This clonotype was sampled from an elderly woman with acute or convalescent COVID-19. The sequencing sample was made of peripheral blood. CDR3 nucleotide sequence: TGTGCCAGCAGCAAAACAGGGTCCACCGATAATTCACCCCTCCACTTT. This translates into CASSKTGSTDNSPLHF.